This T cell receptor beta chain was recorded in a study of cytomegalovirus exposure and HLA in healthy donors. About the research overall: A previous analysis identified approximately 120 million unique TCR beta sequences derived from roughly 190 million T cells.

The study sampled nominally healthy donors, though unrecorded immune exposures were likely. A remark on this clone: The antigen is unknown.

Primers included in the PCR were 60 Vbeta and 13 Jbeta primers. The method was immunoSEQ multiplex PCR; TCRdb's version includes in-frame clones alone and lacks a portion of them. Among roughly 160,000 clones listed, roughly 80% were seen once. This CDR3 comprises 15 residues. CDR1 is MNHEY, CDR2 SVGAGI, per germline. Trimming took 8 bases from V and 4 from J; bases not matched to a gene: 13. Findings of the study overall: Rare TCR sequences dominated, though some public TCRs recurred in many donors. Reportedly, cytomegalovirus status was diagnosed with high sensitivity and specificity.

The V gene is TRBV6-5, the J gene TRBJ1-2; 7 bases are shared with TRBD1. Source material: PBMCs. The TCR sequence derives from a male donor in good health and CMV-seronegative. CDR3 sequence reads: CASQKEGARGYGYTF. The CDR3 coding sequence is TGTGCCAGCCAAAAGGAGGGGGCGCGTGGCTATGGCTACACCTTC.